Listed here is a single TCR beta chain. Its target is not known. The sample is drawn from a study of cytomegalovirus exposure and HLA in healthy donors. In the PCR, 60 Vbeta and 13 Jbeta primers were used. The protocol was immunoSEQ multiplex PCR, while the TCRdb copy is restricted to in-frame clones and leaves out a portion. The sample has about 150,000 clones; less than 85% are singletons. Study outcomes and limitations: Cytomegalovirus status was reportedly diagnosed by the classifier with high specificity and sensitivity.

The study sampled nominally healthy donors, though unrecorded immune exposures were likely. The source of this sequence is a man between 18 and 35 years old in good health and CMV-seronegative. Sequenced sample: PBMCs.

CDR3 in DNA: TGTGCCAGTAGTAGACAGGGAGACCTATACGAGCAGTACTTC. This sequence encodes CASSRQGDLYEQYF. The chain is built from TRBV19 and TRBJ2-7; 7 bases map to TRBD1. CDR3 size: 14 residues. CDR1 LNHDA and CDR2 SQIVND come from the germline V gene (reference sequence). Germline trimming cut 4 bases from V and 4 bases from J; bases unmatched to any gene: 7.